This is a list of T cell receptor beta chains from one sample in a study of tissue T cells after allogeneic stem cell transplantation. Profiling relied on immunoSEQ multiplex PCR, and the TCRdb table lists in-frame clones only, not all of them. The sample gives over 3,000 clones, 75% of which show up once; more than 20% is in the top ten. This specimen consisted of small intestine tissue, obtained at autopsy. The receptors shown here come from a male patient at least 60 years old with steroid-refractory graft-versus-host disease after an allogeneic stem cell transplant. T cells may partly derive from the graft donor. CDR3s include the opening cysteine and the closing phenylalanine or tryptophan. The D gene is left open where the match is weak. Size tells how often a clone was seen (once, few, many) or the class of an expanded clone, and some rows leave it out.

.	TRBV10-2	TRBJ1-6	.	TGCGCCAGCAGGGAGGGAAATAATTCACCCCTCCACTTT	CASREGNNSPLHF
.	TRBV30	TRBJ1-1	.	TGTGCCTGGAGTTTCCTTTTTATTGGCGGGGGCACTGAAGCTTTCTTT	CAWSFLFIGGGTEAFF
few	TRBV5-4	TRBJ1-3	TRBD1	TGTGCCAGCAGCTTGGCCAGGGGGGGCGCTGGAAACACCATATATTTT	CASSLARGGAGNTIYF
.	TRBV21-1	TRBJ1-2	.	TGTGCCAGCAGCAAAGGTATAGGGCACTATGGCTACACCTTC	CASSKGIGHYGYTF
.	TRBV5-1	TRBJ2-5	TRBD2	TGCGCCAGCAGCTTGGACGGCGGGGGGGCCGGAGAGACCCAGTACTTC	CASSLDGGGAGETQYF
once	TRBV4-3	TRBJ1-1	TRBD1	TGCGCCAGCAGCCCACAGGGGGAGAACACTGAAGCTTTCTTT	CASSPQGENTEAFF
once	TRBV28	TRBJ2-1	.	TGTGCCAGCAGTTTCCGTGGGAGTCCGAGATTCAATGAGCAGTTCTTC	CASSFRGSPRFNEQFF
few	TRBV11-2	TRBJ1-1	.	TGTGCCAGCAGCTTAAACCTTATTGGACAGAGCCTTAGGAACACTGAAGCTTTCTTT	CASSLNLIGQSLRNTEAFF
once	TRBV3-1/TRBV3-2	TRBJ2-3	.	TGTGCCAGCAGCCAAGACGAGGGGGTCTGGGATTTT	CASSQDEGVWDF
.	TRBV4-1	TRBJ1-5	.	TGCGCCAGCAGCCACGCCGATCGTCAGCCCCAGCATTTT	CASSHADRQPQHF
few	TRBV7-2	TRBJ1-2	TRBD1	TGTGCCAGCAGCTTAGTGCACAGGGGTGGCGGCTACACCTTC	CASSLVHRGGGYTF
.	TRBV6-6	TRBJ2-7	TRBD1	TGTGCCAGCAGTTCGGCGGACAGGGCAGAGCAGTACTTC	CASSSADRAEQYF
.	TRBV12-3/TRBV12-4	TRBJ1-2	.	TGTGCCAGCAGTTTGGGGGTCCTCCCTGGCTACACCTTC	CASSLGVLPGYTF
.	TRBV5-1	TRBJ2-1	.	TGCGCCAGCAGCTTGGCCTTGGGGCTTGGCAATGAGCAGTTCTTC	CASSLALGLGNEQFF
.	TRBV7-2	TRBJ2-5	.	TGTGCCAGCAGCCACACACCGGACTGGGAGACCCAGTACTTC	CASSHTPDWETQYF
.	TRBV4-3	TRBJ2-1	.	TGCGCCAGCAGCCAAGTTTCCGGGGGGCATCCTTACAATGAGCAGTTCTTC	CASSQVSGGHPYNEQFF
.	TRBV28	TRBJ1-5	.	TGTGCCAGCAGTTGGGACGGAGATAGCAATCAGCCCCAGCATTTT	CASSWDGDSNQPQHF
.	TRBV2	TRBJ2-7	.	TGTGCCAGCAGTGAAAGGGGAACATACGAGCAGTACTTC	CASSERGTYEQYF
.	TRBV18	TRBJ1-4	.	TGTGCCAGCTCACCGGGCAGGGGTGGTAATGAAAAACTGTTTTTT	CASSPGRGGNEKLFF
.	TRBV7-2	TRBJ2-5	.	TGTGCCAGCAGCGGGAGGGACAGCCTGCAAGAGACCCAGTACTTC	CASSGRDSLQETQYF
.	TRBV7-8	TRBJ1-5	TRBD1	TGTGCCAGCAGCCCTGGTGGGGACAGGGGGCAAGGAGGGCAGCCCCAGCATTTT	CASSPGGDRGQGGQPQHF
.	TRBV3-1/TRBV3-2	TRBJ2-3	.	TGTGCCAGCAGCCAAGTTCCGGCCTCAATAACCCAGTATTTT	CASSQVPASITQYF
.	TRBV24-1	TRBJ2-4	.	TGTGCCACCCGCGCCGCATCCAAAAACATTCAGTACTTC	CATRAASKNIQYF
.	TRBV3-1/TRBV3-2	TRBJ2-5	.	TGTGCCAGCAGCCAGCTACAAGAGACCCAGTACTTC	CASSQLQETQYF
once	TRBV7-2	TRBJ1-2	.	TGTGCCAGCAGCTCCCCTGCGGGCAACTATGGCTACACCTTC	CASSSPAGNYGYTF
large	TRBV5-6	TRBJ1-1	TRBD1	TGTGCCAGCAGCCACTTTACCCTACTTTCGGACAGGGCGGTTAATGAAGCTTTCTTT	CASSHFTLLSDRAVNEAFF
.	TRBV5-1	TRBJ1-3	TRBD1	TGCGCCAGCAGCTTGACCACAGGGGGAGGTGCTGGAAACACCATATATTTT	CASSLTTGGGAGNTIYF
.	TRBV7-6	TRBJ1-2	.	TGTGCCAGCAGCCCAGTTGGGTTTGGCTACACCTTC	CASSPVGFGYTF
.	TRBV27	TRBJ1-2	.	TGTGCCAGCAGTTTTTCGGGCAACGACTATGGCTACACCTTC	CASSFSGNDYGYTF
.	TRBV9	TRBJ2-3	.	TGTGCCAGCAGCGTAGGCGACTACCGGAGAGATACGCAGTATTTT	CASSVGDYRRDTQYF
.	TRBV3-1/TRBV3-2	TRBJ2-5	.	TGTGCCAGCAGCCAAGGGACAACCTCTGAAGAGACCCAGTACTTC	CASSQGTTSEETQYF
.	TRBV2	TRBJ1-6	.	TGTGCCAGCAGTGAAGTAAGGGGGAACCCTCGGGGTTCACCCCTCCACTTT	CASSEVRGNPRGSPLHF
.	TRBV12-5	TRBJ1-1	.	TGTGCTAGTGGTTACGGTCGAAACACTGAAGCTTTCTTT	CASGYGRNTEAFF
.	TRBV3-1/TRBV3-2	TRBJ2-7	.	TGTGCCAGCAGCCTATCTGCGAGCTCCTACGAGCAGTACTTC	CASSLSASSYEQYF
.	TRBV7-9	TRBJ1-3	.	TGTGCCAGCAGCTTAATGGGGAGCTCTGGAAACACCATATATTTT	CASSLMGSSGNTIYF
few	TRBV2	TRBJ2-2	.	TGTGCCAGCACCGGAAACACCGGGGAGCTGTTTTTT	CASTGNTGELFF
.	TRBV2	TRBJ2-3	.	TGTGCCAGCAGTGAAGAGGGGGGAGATACGCAGTATTTT	CASSEEGGDTQYF
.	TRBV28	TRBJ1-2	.	TGTGCCAGCAGTTCCTACAGGCGGTCGGGGGGCTACACCTTC	CASSSYRRSGGYTF
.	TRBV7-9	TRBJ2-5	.	TGTGCCAGCAGCTGGCGATCCGGGACCGAAGAGACCCAGTACTTC	CASSWRSGTEETQYF
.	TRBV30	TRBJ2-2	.	TGTGCCTGGCGGATTAAACGGACAGCCAACACCGGGGAGCTGTTTTTT	CAWRIKRTANTGELFF
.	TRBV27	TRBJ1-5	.	TGTGCCAGCAGTGCAAGACCGATGAATCAGCCCCAGCATTTT	CASSARPMNQPQHF
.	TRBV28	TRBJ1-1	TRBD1	TGTGCCAGCAGTTTAACAGGGGATTCATCGGAAGCTTTCTTT	CASSLTGDSSEAFF
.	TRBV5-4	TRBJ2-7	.	TGTGCCAGCAGCTTGGGACGGGGATCCTACGAGCAGTACTTC	CASSLGRGSYEQYF
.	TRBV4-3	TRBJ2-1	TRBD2	TGCGCCAGCAGCCAAGATCCCGGGGGGGCCGGTGAGCAGTTCTTC	CASSQDPGGAGEQFF
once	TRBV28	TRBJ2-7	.	TGTGCCACCTTGACAGTAGGCGAGCAGTACTTC	CATLTVGEQYF
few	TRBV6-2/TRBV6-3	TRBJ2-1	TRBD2	TGTGCCAGCAGTCAATGGACTAGCGGGGCAACTGAGCAGTTCTTC	CASSQWTSGATEQFF
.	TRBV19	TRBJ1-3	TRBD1	TGTGCCAGTGGGGGGACAGGGTACTCTGGAAACACCATATATTTT	CASGGTGYSGNTIYF
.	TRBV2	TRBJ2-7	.	TGTGCCAGCAGTGAGCTTGGCAGGGAGTCCTACGAGCAGTACTTC	CASSELGRESYEQYF
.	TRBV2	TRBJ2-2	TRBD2	TGTGCCAGCACCACCTATCCCCGGGGTTCAGCGGGGTACACCGGGGAGCTGTTTTTT	CASTTYPRGSAGYTGELFF
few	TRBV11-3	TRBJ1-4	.	TGTGCCAGCAGCTTAGCCCGGGGGAGAGCTAATGAAAAACTGTTTTTT	CASSLARGRANEKLFF
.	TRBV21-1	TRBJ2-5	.	TGTGCCAGCAGCAAAGAGACTAGCGGCAAACAAGAGACCCAGTACTTC	CASSKETSGKQETQYF